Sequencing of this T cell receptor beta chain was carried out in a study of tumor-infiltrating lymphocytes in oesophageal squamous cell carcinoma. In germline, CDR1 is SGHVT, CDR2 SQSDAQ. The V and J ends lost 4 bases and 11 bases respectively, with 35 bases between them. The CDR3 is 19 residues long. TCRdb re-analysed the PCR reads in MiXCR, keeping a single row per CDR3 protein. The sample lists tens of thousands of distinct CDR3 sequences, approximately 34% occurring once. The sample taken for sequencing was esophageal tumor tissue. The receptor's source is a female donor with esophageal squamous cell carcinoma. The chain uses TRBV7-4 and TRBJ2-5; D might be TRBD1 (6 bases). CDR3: CASSSLTPPTGRSYNEQYF. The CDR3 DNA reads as TGTGCCAGCAGCTCCTTGACACCTCCGACAGGCCGCTCCTACAATGAGCAGTACTTC.